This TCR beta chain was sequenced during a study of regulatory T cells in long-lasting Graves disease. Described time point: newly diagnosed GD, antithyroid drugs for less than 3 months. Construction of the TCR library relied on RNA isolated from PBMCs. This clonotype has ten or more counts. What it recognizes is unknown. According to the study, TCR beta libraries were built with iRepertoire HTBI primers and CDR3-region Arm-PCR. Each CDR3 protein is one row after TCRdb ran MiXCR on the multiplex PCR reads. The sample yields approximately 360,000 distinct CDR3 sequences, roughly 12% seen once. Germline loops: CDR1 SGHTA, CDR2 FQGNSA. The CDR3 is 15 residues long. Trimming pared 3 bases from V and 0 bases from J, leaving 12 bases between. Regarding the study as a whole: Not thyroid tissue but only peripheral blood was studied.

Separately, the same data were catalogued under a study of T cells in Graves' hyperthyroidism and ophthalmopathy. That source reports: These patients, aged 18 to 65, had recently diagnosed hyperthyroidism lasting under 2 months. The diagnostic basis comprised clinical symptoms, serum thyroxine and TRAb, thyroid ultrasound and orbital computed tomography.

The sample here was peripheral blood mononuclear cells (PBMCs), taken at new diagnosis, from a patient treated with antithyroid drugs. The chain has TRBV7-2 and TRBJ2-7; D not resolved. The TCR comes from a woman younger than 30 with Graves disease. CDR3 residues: CASSFQAITSYEQYF. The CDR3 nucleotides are TGTGCCAGCAGCTTCCAGGCGATAACCTCCTACGAGCAGTACTTC.